What follows are 28 T cell receptor beta chains derived from one specimen sequenced in a study of blood T cell repertoires in COVID-19. The table came from immunoSEQ multiplex PCR; TCRdb's copy has only in-frame clones and leaves some out. The profile shows over 200,000 clones, about 85% of them singletons. Sample: PBMCs or T cells enriched from blood (not recorded which). The receptors derive from a man younger than 45 who had recovered from COVID-19.

The V gene is TRBV6-5, the J gene TRBJ1-5; 12 nucleotides align to TRBD1. The length of the CDR3 is 14 residues. J lost 6 bases, V lost 7 bases, and 4 bases had no gene match. In germline, CDR1 is MNHEY, CDR2 SVGAGI. The CDR3 DNA follows: TGTGCCAGCAAACCGGGACAGGGGGCTCAGCCCCAGCATTTT. It is translated as CASKPGQGAQPQHF.

The gene calls are TRBV19 and TRBJ1-1; 8 bases match TRBD1. J lost 1 base, V lost 6 bases, and 7 bases had no gene match. The CDR3 contains 15 residues. Germline CDR1 is LNHDA and CDR2 is SQIVND (reference sequence). For the CDR3, the DNA is TGTGCCAGTAGGGATACAGGGGGATCGAACACTGAAGCTTTCTTT. It specifies CASRDTGGSNTEAFF.

This chain joins TRBV19 and TRBJ2-2, with D possibly being TRBD2 (6 bases). Germline lookup yields CDR1 LNHDA and CDR2 SQIVND (reference sequence). This CDR3 has 16 amino acids. Trimming stripped 3 bases from V and 4 bases from J, with 15 bases between. CDR3 sequence reads: CASSMPGLLTTGELFF. In DNA form, the CDR3 reads TGTGCCAGTAGTATGCCGGGACTCCTAACCACCGGGGAGCTGTTTTTT.

The CDR3 nucleotides are TGTGCCAGCAGCTTTTACTCGTCTAGGATAACCGGGGAGCTGTTTTTT. This encodes CASSFYSSRITGELFF. The chain employs TRBV5-4 and TRBJ2-2, with D unresolved. V gave up 2 bases and J gave up 5 bases, with 16 bases separating them. CDR1 and CDR2 (germline): SGHNT, YYREEE (reference sequence). The CDR3 is 16 residues long. The full variable domain, its missing parts supplied by reference TRBV5-4 and TRBJ2-2, is ETGVTQSPTHLIKTRGQQVTLRCSSQSGHNTVSWYQQALGQGPQFIFQYYREEENGRGNFPPRFSGLQFPNYSSELNVNALELDDSALYLCASSFYSSRITGELFFGEGSRLTVL.

The J gene is TRBJ2-6, the V gene TRBV3-1 (or the pseudogene TRBV3-2), with TRBD1 matching over 9 bases. The CDR3 totals 17 residues. V lost 5 bases to trimming and J lost 0 bases; unmatched junction nucleotides: 5. Germline CDR1 and CDR2: LGHDT and YNNKEL (reference sequence). In DNA, the CDR3 is TGTGCCAGCAGCACGAACAGGGGGCCCTCTGGGGCCAACGTCCTGACTTTC. Translating it yields CASSTNRGPSGANVLTF.

The chain uses TRBV5-6 and TRBJ1-3; the match to TRBD1 covers 9 bases. The length of the CDR3 is 14 residues. Germline CDR1 SGHDT, CDR2 YYEEEE. V trimming: 4 bases; J trimming: 9 bases; junction bases outside the gene matches: 8. The CDR3 here is CASSLGTGIITIYF. The CDR3 DNA sequence: TGTGCCAGCAGCCTTGGGACAGGGATTATCACCATATATTTT. Full variable domain (missing parts from reference TRBV5-6 and TRBJ1-3): DAGVTQSPTHLIKTRGQQVTLRCSPKSGHDTVSWYQQALGQGPQFIFQYYEEEERQRGNFPDRFSGHQFPNYSSELNVNALLLGDSALYLCASSLGTGIITIYFGEGSWLTVV.

In its sample, this clone was seen once. The chain carries TRBV3-1 (or the pseudogene TRBV3-2) and TRBJ2-1; TRBD1 aligns across 9 bases. CDR3 length: 20 amino acids. Unmatched junction bases numbered 14, after V lost 2 bases and J lost 0 bases. Germline lookup yields CDR1 LGHDT and CDR2 YNNKEL (reference sequence). In nucleotides, the CDR3 is TGTGCCAGCAGCCAATTTCCGGGACAGGGAGTCCTAAGCTCCTACAATGAGCAGTTCTTC. It is translated as CASSQFPGQGVLSSYNEQFF.

The chain links TRBV5-1 to TRBJ2-1; TRBD1 matches 9 bases. CDR1 is SGHRS and CDR2 is YFSETQ in the germline V gene. V was clipped by 4 bases and J by 3 bases; unmatched bases: 8. This CDR3 has 16 amino acids. CDR3 sequence: CASSKGTGQGYNEQFF. CDR3 in DNA: TGCGCCAGCAGCAAGGGGACGGGACAGGGCTACAATGAGCAGTTCTTC.

V and J are TRBV15 and TRBJ2-7; 7 nucleotides match TRBD1. This CDR3 spans 13 amino acids. Germline trimming cut 6 bases from V and 7 bases from J; bases unmatched to any gene: 9. CDR1 and CDR2 from the germline V gene are LNHNV and YYDKDF (reference sequence). CDR3 nucleotide sequence: TGTGCCACCAGACTTGACAGGGCGAGAGAGCAGTACTTC. This encodes CATRLDRAREQYF. Variable domain in full (rest from reference TRBV15 and TRBJ2-7): DAMVIQNPRYQVTQFGKPVTLSCSQTLNHNVMYWYQQKSSQAPKLLFHYYDKDFNNEADTPDNFQSRRPNTSFCFLDIRSPGLGDTAMYLCATRLDRAREQYFGPGTRLTVT.

This chain's CDR3 is CASSPGEAPGSPLHF. The DNA of the CDR3 is TGTGCCAGCTCACCAGGAGAGGCCCCGGGGTCACCCCTCCACTTT. The J gene is TRBJ1-6, the V gene TRBV18; D is uncertain. The CDR3 runs 15 residues. Germline V CDR1 and CDR2: KGHSH, LQKENI. Trimming took off 2 bases at V and 10 bases at J, with 15 bases between the two ends.

The J gene is TRBJ1-1, the V gene TRBV29-1; perhaps TRBD1 as D (5 bases). The V gene lost 0 bases and the J gene lost 0 bases, with 11 bases spanning the gap. CDR1 and CDR2 from the germline V gene are SQVTM and ANQGSEA. The CDR3 extends over 15 amino acids. CDR3: CSVEDRQGLNTEAFF. The CDR3 DNA reads TGCAGCGTTGAAGATCGGCAGGGCCTGAACACTGAAGCTTTCTTT.

V is TRBV11-2 and J is TRBJ2-3; D is perhaps TRBD2 (5 bases). The V end was cut by 2 bases, the J end by 7 bases, with 19 bases between. Germline CDR1 is SGHAT and CDR2 is FQNNGV. This CDR3 has 16 residues. The CDR3 spells CASSLHDAGRGHTQYF. CDR3 sequence (DNA): TGTGCCAGCAGCTTACATGACGCGGGCCGAGGGCATACGCAGTATTTT.

The rearrangement links TRBV10-1 to TRBJ1-2, with D uncertain. The CDR3 extends over 10 amino acids. The V end lost 8 bases, the J end lost 7 bases, and 8 bases lay between the germline ends. CDR1 is WNHNN, CDR2 SYGVQD, per germline (reference sequence). The CDR3 protein is CASRGTGYTF. In DNA form, the CDR3 reads TGCGCCAGCCGGGGTACTGGCTACACCTTC.

CDR3 protein: CSVGRGVKETQYF. As DNA, the CDR3 is TGCAGCGTTGGCCGGGGGGTGAAAGAGACCCAGTACTTC. This rearrangement joins TRBV29-1 to TRBJ2-5, with 7 nucleotides matching TRBD2. V trimming: 4 bases; J trimming: 3 bases; junction bases outside the gene matches: 5. This CDR3 is 13 amino acids long. CDR1 and CDR2 (germline): SQVTM, ANQGSEA. Combining the CDR3 with reference TRBV29-1 and TRBJ2-5 gives the whole variable domain SAVISQKPSRDICQRGTSLTIQCQVDSQVTMMFWYRQQPGQSLTLIATANQGSEATYESGFVIDKFPISRPNLTFSTLTVSNMSPEDSSIYLCSVGRGVKETQYFGPGTRLLVL.

This chain joins TRBV4-1 and TRBJ2-7, with 12 positions matching TRBD2. From germline, CDR1 is MGHRA and CDR2 YSYEKL. Trimming took 5 bases from V and 3 from J; bases not matched to a gene: 5. The CDR3 has 15 amino acids. CDR3 amino acids: CASSFRLAGDYEQYF. The DNA of the CDR3 is TGCGCCAGCAGCTTCAGACTAGCGGGAGACTACGAGCAGTACTTC.

CDR3 protein: CASSEFSGQGRGNYGYTF. CDR3 DNA sequence: TGTGCCAGCAGTGAATTTTCCGGACAGGGACGGGGAAACTATGGCTACACCTTC. This chain joins TRBV6-1 and TRBJ1-2, with 8 positions matching TRBD1. Unmatched junction bases numbered 13, after V lost 2 bases and J lost 2 bases. The CDR3 sequence is 18 residues long. The germline CDR1 and CDR2 sequences are MNHNS and SASEGT.

Remarks on this clone: Different DNA sequences within this sample yield the same CDR3. The chain couples TRBV3-1 (or the pseudogene TRBV3-2) to TRBJ2-7, with a weak D call TRBD1 (6 bases). CDR1 and CDR2 from the germline V gene are LGHDT and YNNKEL (reference sequence). Between the trimmed V and J ends, which lost 4 bases and 4 bases, there was a span of 8 bases. The CDR3 consists of 12 residues. CDR3 region: CASSPQGYEQYF. The CDR3 DNA reads TGTGCCAGCAGCCCCCAGGGGTACGAGCAGTACTTC.

The chain uses TRBV6-5 and TRBJ1-5; 7 bases agree with TRBD1. The CDR3 consists of 14 residues. Germline assignment: CDR1 MNHEY and CDR2 SVGAGI. V lost 2 bases to trimming and J lost 3 bases; unmatched junction nucleotides: 1. CDR3 sequence reads: CASSYTGVNQPQHF. For the CDR3, the DNA is TGTGCCAGCAGTTACACAGGGGTCAATCAGCCCCAGCATTTT.

The rearrangement joins TRBV7-3 to TRBJ2-5; 10 bases agree with TRBD2. The trim removed 5 bases at V and 3 bases at J, leaving 6 bases unmatched. Germline loops: CDR1 SGHTA, CDR2 FQGTGA. The CDR3 loop spans 15 amino acids. The chain's CDR3 is CASSPGSGGKETQYF. CDR3 nucleotides: TGTGCCAGCAGCCCGGGTAGCGGGGGGAAAGAGACCCAGTACTTC.

This chain links TRBV2 with TRBJ2-1; weak D call: TRBD1 (5 bases). This CDR3 is built from 11 residues. V was pared by 9 bases and J by 7 bases, with 10 bases between. Germline lookup yields CDR1 SNHLY and CDR2 FYNNEI. Here the CDR3 DNA reads TGTGCCAGTCTCAGGGTTAATGAGCAGTTCTTC. Amino acid sequence: CASLRVNEQFF.

V and J are TRBV18 and TRBJ2-1, with TRBD1 matching over 8 bases. The J segment lost 8 bases and the V segment lost 4 bases, leaving 10 bases of the junction unmatched. This CDR3 is 15 amino acids long. Per the germline V gene, CDR1 is KGHSH and CDR2 is LQKENI. CDR3 bases: TGTGCCAGCTCACTGACGGGACAGGAAAACCATGAGCAGTTCTTC. Residues: CASSLTGQENHEQFF.

The chain recombines TRBV6-5 with TRBJ2-3; D unresolved. V lost 6 bases, J lost 0 bases, and 13 bases lay in between. The CDR3 is made up of 15 amino acids. CDR1 MNHEY and CDR2 SVGAGI come from the germline V gene. CDR3 DNA: TGTGCCAGCAGCTTAAACAGCCCCAGCACAGATACGCAGTATTTT. This gives the protein CASSLNSPSTDTQYF.

This rearrangement joins TRBV12-3 or TRBV12-4 to TRBJ1-1; no definite D call. The CDR3 is 12 residues long. V was trimmed by 7 bases and J by 1 base, leaving 7 bases between them. The CDR3 protein is CASKRQNTEAFF. CDR3 nucleotides: TGTGCCAGCAAAAGACAGAACACTGAAGCTTTCTTT.

The V gene is TRBV6-5, the J gene TRBJ2-5, with D possibly TRBD1 on 5 matching bases. Trimming left V 8 bases short and J 2 bases short, with 12 bases between. This CDR3 region has 13 residues. CDR1 and CDR2 from the germline V gene are MNHEY and SVGAGI. The CDR3, as DNA: TGTGCCAGCGGGAAGGGGCCACAAGAGACCCAGTACTTC. Its protein product is CASGKGPQETQYF.

This rearrangement joins TRBV6-6 to TRBJ1-2; 7 positions match TRBD1. The CDR3 consists of 14 residues. Germline CDR1 reads MNHNY; CDR2 reads SVGAGI (reference sequence). J lost 6 bases, V lost 6 bases, and 10 bases had no gene match. This CDR3 reads CASSSVDRAHGYTF. The CDR3 DNA follows: TGTGCCAGCAGCTCGGTAGACAGGGCTCATGGCTACACCTTC.

The chain has TRBV29-1 and TRBJ2-2, with 9 bases that match TRBD1. The CDR3 runs 14 residues. CDR1 is SQVTM and CDR2 is ANQGSEA in the germline V gene. V trimming: 7 bases; J trimming: 3 bases; junction bases outside the gene matches: 6. The CDR3 DNA sequence: TGCAGCGGCGGGGGACAGGGCGACACCGGGGAGCTGTTTTTT. As protein: CSGGGQGDTGELFF.

The chain is built from TRBV18 and TRBJ2-1, with TRBD1 identical over 7 bases. The CDR3 sequence is 13 residues long. V was pared by 6 bases and J by 9 bases, with 8 bases of the junction left unmatched. The germline V gene encodes CDR1 KGHSH and CDR2 LQKENI. The CDR3 nucleotides are TGTGCCAGCTCCCTAAAGACAGGGAGTGAGCAGTTCTTC. Residues: CASSLKTGSEQFF. The whole variable domain, filled in from reference TRBV18 and TRBJ2-1, reads NAGVMQNPRHLVRRRGQEARLRCSPMKGHSHVYWYRQLPEEGLKFMVYLQKENIIDESGMPKERFSAEFPKEGPSILRIQQVVRGDSAAYFCASSLKTGSEQFFGPGTRLTVL.

The chain couples TRBV7-2 to TRBJ1-2, with 7 bases fitting TRBD1. There are 14 residues in the CDR3. V gave up 7 bases and J gave up 2 bases; unmatched junction bases: 7. The germline CDR1 and CDR2 sequences are SGHTA and FQGNSA. This chain's CDR3 is CASIPVGQNYGYTF. CDR3 sequence (DNA): TGTGCCAGCATCCCCGTGGGACAGAACTATGGCTACACCTTC.